These T cell receptor beta chains were read from a single sample in a study of spatial heterogeneity in lung cancer. TCRdb itself ran the 5' RACE reads through MiXCR, one entry per CDR3 protein. The sample has about 6,300 distinct CDR3 sequences, under 1.5% seen once. The specimen was lung tumor tissue, collected at surgery. The receptor source for this set is a male donor with early-stage non-small cell lung cancer. CDR3s include the opening cysteine and the closing phenylalanine or tryptophan. The order of the fields is V gene, J gene, clone size, D gene, CDR3 protein, CDR3 DNA. The D gene is left open where the match is weak. Clone sizes are shown as once, few, many, or a class for an expanded clone.

v_gene: TRBV19; j_gene: TRBJ1-6; abundance: many; d_gene: -; CDR3aa: CASSRTAIYNSPLHF; CDR3nt: TGTGCCAGTAGTAGGACAGCTATATATAATTCACCCCTCCACTTT
v_gene: TRBV5-1; j_gene: TRBJ2-2; abundance: many; d_gene: -; CDR3aa: CASSLTGLTGELFF; CDR3nt: TGCGCCAGCAGCTTAACAGGGCTCACCGGGGAGCTGTTTTTT
v_gene: TRBV30; j_gene: TRBJ2-3; abundance: many; d_gene: -; CDR3aa: CAWNSGGTDTQYF; CDR3nt: TGTGCCTGGAACTCTGGGGGCACAGATACGCAGTATTTT
v_gene: TRBV6-5; j_gene: TRBJ2-3; abundance: medium-sized; d_gene: -; CDR3aa: CASRPTSTDTQYF; CDR3nt: TGTGCCAGCAGGCCTACTAGCACAGATACGCAGTATTTT
v_gene: TRBV20-1; j_gene: TRBJ2-2; abundance: medium-sized; d_gene: -; CDR3aa: CSARSTSGTGELFF; CDR3nt: TGCAGTGCTAGGTCGACTAGTGGGACCGGGGAGCTGTTTTTT
v_gene: TRBV6-5; j_gene: TRBJ2-2; abundance: many; d_gene: TRBD1; CDR3aa: CASSGGQGWLFF; CDR3nt: TGTGCCAGCAGTGGAGGACAGGGTTGGCTGTTTTTT
v_gene: TRBV5-8; j_gene: TRBJ1-5; abundance: medium-sized; d_gene: -; CDR3aa: CASSMDSYSNQPQHF; CDR3nt: TGTGCCAGCAGCATGGACAGCTATAGCAATCAGCCCCAGCATTTT
v_gene: TRBV4-2; j_gene: TRBJ2-1; abundance: many; d_gene: TRBD2; CDR3aa: CASSQEGTSGGNEQFF; CDR3nt: TGTGCCAGCAGCCAAGAGGGGACTAGCGGAGGCAATGAGCAGTTCTTC
v_gene: TRBV5-1; j_gene: TRBJ1-4; abundance: medium-sized; d_gene: -; CDR3aa: CASKGDEKLFF; CDR3nt: TGCGCCAGCAAAGGGGATGAAAAACTGTTTTTT
v_gene: TRBV7-3; j_gene: TRBJ2-3; abundance: medium-sized; d_gene: TRBD1; CDR3aa: CASSLTGDSNSPADTQYF; CDR3nt: TGTGCCAGCAGCTTAACGGGGGACAGCAATAGTCCAGCAGATACGCAGTATTTT
v_gene: TRBV20-1; j_gene: TRBJ1-5; abundance: many; d_gene: TRBD1; CDR3aa: CSAGQGLSNQPQHF; CDR3nt: TGCAGTGCTGGACAGGGGCTTAGCAATCAGCCCCAGCATTTT
v_gene: TRBV6-2/TRBV6-3; j_gene: TRBJ1-5; abundance: many; d_gene: -; CDR3aa: CASMMTGSHQPQHF; CDR3nt: TGTGCCAGCATGATGACAGGCAGTCATCAGCCCCAGCATTTT
v_gene: TRBV5-6; j_gene: TRBJ1-5; abundance: many; d_gene: TRBD1; CDR3aa: CASTSGDRWDQPQHF; CDR3nt: TGTGCCAGCACCTCAGGGGACAGGTGGGATCAGCCCCAGCATTTT
v_gene: TRBV29-1; j_gene: TRBJ2-4; abundance: medium-sized; d_gene: -; CDR3aa: CSVGGYSGNIQYF; CDR3nt: TGCAGCGTTGGAGGATATTCCGGAAACATTCAGTACTTC
v_gene: TRBV10-1; j_gene: TRBJ1-3; abundance: medium-sized; d_gene: -; CDR3aa: CASSESGNGNTIYF; CDR3nt: TGCGCCAGCAGTGAATCGGGGAATGGAAACACCATATATTTT
v_gene: TRBV2; j_gene: TRBJ1-1; abundance: medium-sized; d_gene: TRBD1; CDR3aa: CASSTQWGQGGTEAFF; CDR3nt: TGTGCCAGCAGTACCCAATGGGGACAGGGGGGAACTGAAGCTTTCTTT
v_gene: TRBV18; j_gene: TRBJ2-5; abundance: many; d_gene: -; CDR3aa: CASSPPTGQETQYF; CDR3nt: TGTGCCAGCTCACCACCTACAGGGCAAGAGACCCAGTACTTC
v_gene: TRBV5-1; j_gene: TRBJ2-5; abundance: many; d_gene: TRBD2; CDR3aa: CASSLAGGRQETQYF; CDR3nt: TGCGCCAGCAGCTTAGCGGGGGGACGTCAAGAGACCCAGTACTTC
v_gene: TRBV11-3; j_gene: TRBJ2-1; abundance: many; d_gene: -; CDR3aa: CASSLGQRQNEQFF; CDR3nt: TGTGCCAGCAGCTTAGGGCAAAGGCAAAATGAGCAGTTCTTC
v_gene: TRBV10-3; j_gene: TRBJ1-1; abundance: medium-sized; d_gene: -; CDR3aa: CAIIEGPPNTEAFF; CDR3nt: TGTGCCATCATAGAGGGGCCTCCGAACACTGAAGCTTTCTTT
v_gene: TRBV14; j_gene: TRBJ2-5; abundance: many; d_gene: TRBD1; CDR3aa: CASSLIRGTVTTVETQYF; CDR3nt: TGTGCCAGCAGCCTCATCCGAGGGACAGTAACCACCGTGGAGACCCAGTACTTC
v_gene: TRBV20-1; j_gene: TRBJ2-2; abundance: many; d_gene: -; CDR3aa: CSARNSGANTGELFF; CDR3nt: TGCAGTGCTAGAAACTCAGGCGCGAACACCGGGGAGCTGTTTTTT
v_gene: TRBV7-8; j_gene: TRBJ1-5; abundance: medium-sized; d_gene: TRBD1; CDR3aa: CASSLDRGLGQPQHF; CDR3nt: TGTGCCAGCAGCTTGGACAGGGGGCTGGGTCAGCCCCAGCATTTT
v_gene: TRBV20-1; j_gene: TRBJ2-7; abundance: many; d_gene: TRBD1; CDR3aa: CSARPGTGYEQYF; CDR3nt: TGCAGTGCTAGACCCGGGACAGGCTACGAGCAGTACTTC
v_gene: TRBV7-2; j_gene: TRBJ2-1; abundance: many; d_gene: TRBD2; CDR3aa: CASSLGLLAGGGEQFF; CDR3nt: TGTGCCAGCAGCTTAGGGCTACTAGCGGGAGGAGGTGAGCAGTTCTTC
v_gene: TRBV20-1; j_gene: TRBJ1-1; abundance: many; d_gene: -; CDR3aa: CSMEVNTEAFF; CDR3nt: TGCAGTATGGAGGTTAACACTGAAGCTTTCTTT
v_gene: TRBV11-2; j_gene: TRBJ2-2; abundance: many; d_gene: -; CDR3aa: CASSSGTANTGELFF; CDR3nt: TGTGCCAGCAGCTCCGGGACGGCGAACACCGGGGAGCTGTTTTTT
v_gene: TRBV29-1; j_gene: TRBJ2-2; abundance: many; d_gene: TRBD1; CDR3aa: CSVVGRGLGTGELFF; CDR3nt: TGCAGCGTTGTAGGCAGGGGGCTGGGGACCGGGGAGCTGTTTTTT
v_gene: TRBV3-1; j_gene: TRBJ2-6; abundance: medium-sized; d_gene: -; CDR3aa: CASSQVGTAYSGANVLTF; CDR3nt: TGTGCCAGCAGCCAAGTAGGGACGGCATACTCTGGGGCCAACGTCCTGACTTTC
v_gene: TRBV19; j_gene: TRBJ1-6; abundance: medium-sized; d_gene: TRBD1; CDR3aa: CASTTGTEHNSPLHF; CDR3nt: TGTGCCAGTACCACGGGGACAGAACATAATTCACCCCTCCACTTT
v_gene: TRBV4-2; j_gene: TRBJ2-3; abundance: medium-sized; d_gene: TRBD1; CDR3aa: CASSQDRDSPFTDTQYF; CDR3nt: TGTGCCAGCAGCCAAGACCGGGACAGTCCCTTCACAGATACGCAGTATTTT
v_gene: TRBV14; j_gene: TRBJ2-2; abundance: many; d_gene: -; CDR3aa: CASSSQPNTGELFF; CDR3nt: TGTGCCAGCAGCTCCCAGCCTAACACCGGGGAGCTGTTTTTT
v_gene: TRBV5-6; j_gene: TRBJ2-7; abundance: medium-sized; d_gene: -; CDR3aa: CASSRGTYEQYF; CDR3nt: TGTGCCAGCAGCAGGGGCACCTACGAGCAGTACTTC
v_gene: TRBV5-1; j_gene: TRBJ2-6; abundance: medium-sized; d_gene: TRBD2; CDR3aa: CASSLAGGSGANVLTF; CDR3nt: TGCGCCAGCAGCTTGGCGGGGGGATCTGGGGCCAACGTCCTGACTTTC
v_gene: TRBV29-1; j_gene: TRBJ2-1; abundance: medium-sized; d_gene: -; CDR3aa: CSVDIPTGTQFF; CDR3nt: TGCAGCGTTGATATACCGACAGGTACACAGTTCTTC
v_gene: TRBV6-6; j_gene: TRBJ2-3; abundance: many; d_gene: -; CDR3aa: CASSFQLSTDTQYF; CDR3nt: TGTGCCAGCAGTTTTCAGTTGAGCACAGATACGCAGTATTTT
v_gene: TRBV24-1; j_gene: TRBJ2-2; abundance: many; d_gene: -; CDR3aa: CATSDFAGVSTGELFF; CDR3nt: TGTGCCACCAGTGACTTCGCAGGGGTGAGCACCGGGGAGCTGTTTTTT
v_gene: TRBV28; j_gene: TRBJ1-2; abundance: medium-sized; d_gene: -; CDR3aa: CASSRVYGYTF; CDR3nt: TGTGCCAGCAGCCGGGTCTATGGCTACACCTTC
v_gene: TRBV10-2; j_gene: TRBJ2-2; abundance: many; d_gene: -; CDR3aa: CASRAGERANTGELFF; CDR3nt: TGCGCCAGCAGGGCCGGGGAGCGGGCGAACACCGGGGAGCTGTTTTTT
v_gene: TRBV29-1; j_gene: TRBJ2-3; abundance: many; d_gene: -; CDR3aa: CSVVSGLGPSLTDTQYF; CDR3nt: TGCAGCGTTGTCTCAGGACTTGGGCCTTCTCTCACAGATACGCAGTATTTT
v_gene: TRBV19; j_gene: TRBJ1-5; abundance: many; d_gene: -; CDR3aa: CASSIGNRSGRPQHF; CDR3nt: TGTGCCAGTAGTATCGGGAACAGGTCCGGACGGCCCCAGCATTTT
v_gene: TRBV6-2/TRBV6-3; j_gene: TRBJ1-1; abundance: many; d_gene: -; CDR3aa: CASSYGTNEAFF; CDR3nt: TGTGCCAGCAGTTACGGGACGAATGAAGCTTTCTTT
v_gene: TRBV20-1; j_gene: TRBJ2-3; abundance: medium-sized; d_gene: TRBD2; CDR3aa: CSARRLAGGPTSTDTQYF; CDR3nt: TGCAGTGCTAGAAGACTAGCGGGGGGGCCAACTAGCACAGATACGCAGTATTTT
v_gene: TRBV28; j_gene: TRBJ1-2; abundance: few; d_gene: TRBD1; CDR3aa: CASTRTGSSLYYGYTF; CDR3nt: TGTGCCAGCACCCGGACAGGGTCGTCCTTATACTATGGCTACACCTTC